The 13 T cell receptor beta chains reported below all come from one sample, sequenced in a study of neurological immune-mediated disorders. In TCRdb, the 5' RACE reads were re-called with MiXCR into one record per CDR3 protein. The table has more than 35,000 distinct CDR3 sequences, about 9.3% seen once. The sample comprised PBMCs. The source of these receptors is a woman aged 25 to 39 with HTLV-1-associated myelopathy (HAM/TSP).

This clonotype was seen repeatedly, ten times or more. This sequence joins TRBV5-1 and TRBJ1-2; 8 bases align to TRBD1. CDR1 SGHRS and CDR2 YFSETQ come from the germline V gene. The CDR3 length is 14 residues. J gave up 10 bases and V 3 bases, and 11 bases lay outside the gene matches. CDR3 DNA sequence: TGCGCCAGCAGCTATGGACAGGGAACGGCTGACTACACCTTC. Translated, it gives CASSYGQGTADYTF.

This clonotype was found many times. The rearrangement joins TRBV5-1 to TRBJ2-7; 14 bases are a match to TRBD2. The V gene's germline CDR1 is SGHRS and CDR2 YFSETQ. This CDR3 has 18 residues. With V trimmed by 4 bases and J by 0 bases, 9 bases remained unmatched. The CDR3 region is CASSPAGTSGGISYEQYF. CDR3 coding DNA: TGCGCCAGCAGCCCCGCCGGGACTAGCGGGGGAATCTCCTACGAGCAGTACTTC.

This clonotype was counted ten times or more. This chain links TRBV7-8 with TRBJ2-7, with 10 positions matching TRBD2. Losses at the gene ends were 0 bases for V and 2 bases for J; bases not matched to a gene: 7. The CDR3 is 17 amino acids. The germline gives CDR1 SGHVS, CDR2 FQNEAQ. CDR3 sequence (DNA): TGTGCCAGCAGCTTAGCGTCTGCTAGCGGGAGAACCTACGAGCAGTACTTC. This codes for CASSLASASGRTYEQYF.

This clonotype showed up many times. The CDR3 coding sequence is TGTGCCAGCTCCCGAACCGGACAGGACCTCGGGGGGCCCCAGCATTTT. This translates into CASSRTGQDLGGPQHF. This chain connects TRBV18 to TRBJ1-5; 7 positions agree with TRBD1. Germline V gives CDR1 KGHSH, CDR2 LQKENI. The CDR3 has 16 amino acids. V lost 6 bases, J lost 9 bases, and 17 bases stayed unmatched.

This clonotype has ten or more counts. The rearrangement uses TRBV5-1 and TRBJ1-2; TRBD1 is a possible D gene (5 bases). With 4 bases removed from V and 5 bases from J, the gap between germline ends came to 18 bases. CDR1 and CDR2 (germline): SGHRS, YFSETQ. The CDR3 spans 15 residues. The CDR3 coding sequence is TGCGCCAGCAGCAACACCGGGACCCCGGGGTATGGCTACACCTTC. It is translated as CASSNTGTPGYGYTF.

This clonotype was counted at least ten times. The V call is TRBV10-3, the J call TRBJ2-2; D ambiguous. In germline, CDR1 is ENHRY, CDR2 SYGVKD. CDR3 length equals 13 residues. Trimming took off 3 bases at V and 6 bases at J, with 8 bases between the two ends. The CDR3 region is CAISDEPAGELFF. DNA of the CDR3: TGTGCCATCAGTGATGAGCCCGCCGGGGAGCTGTTTTTT.

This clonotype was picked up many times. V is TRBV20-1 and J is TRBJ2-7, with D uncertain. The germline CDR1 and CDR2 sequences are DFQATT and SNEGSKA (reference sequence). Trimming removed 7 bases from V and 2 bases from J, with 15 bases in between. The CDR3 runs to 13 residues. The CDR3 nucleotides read TGCAGTGGAACGGAGATAAATACCTACGAGCAGTACTTC. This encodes CSGTEINTYEQYF.

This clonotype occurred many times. The CDR3 DNA reads as TGTGCCTTGAGCGGAGGCAATCAGCCCCAGCATTTT. Its protein is CALSGGNQPQHF. The V call is TRBV30, the J call TRBJ1-5; D unresolved. Germline V gene sequence: CDR1 GTSNPN, CDR2 SVGIG (reference sequence). CDR3 length: 12 residues. Trimming pared 7 bases from V and 2 bases from J, leaving 9 bases between.

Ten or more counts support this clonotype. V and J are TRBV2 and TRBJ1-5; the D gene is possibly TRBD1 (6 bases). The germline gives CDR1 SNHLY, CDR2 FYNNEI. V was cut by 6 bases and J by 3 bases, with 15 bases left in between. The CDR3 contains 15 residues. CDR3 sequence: CASRLSGEFNQPQHF. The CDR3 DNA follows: TGTGCCAGCAGATTATCAGGGGAATTCAATCAGCCCCAGCATTTT.

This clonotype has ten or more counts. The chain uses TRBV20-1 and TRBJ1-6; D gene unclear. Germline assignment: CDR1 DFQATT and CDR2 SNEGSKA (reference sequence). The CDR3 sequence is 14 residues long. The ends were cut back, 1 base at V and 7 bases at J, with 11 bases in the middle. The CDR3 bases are TGCAGTGCTAGAGTCCCGGGAGGGAATTCACCCCTCCACTTT. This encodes CSARVPGGNSPLHF.

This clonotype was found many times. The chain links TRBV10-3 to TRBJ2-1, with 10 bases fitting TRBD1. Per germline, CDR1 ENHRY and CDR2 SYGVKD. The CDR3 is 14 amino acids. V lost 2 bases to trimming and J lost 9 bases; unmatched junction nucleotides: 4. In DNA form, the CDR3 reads TGTGCCATCAGTGAGAGGGGACAGGGGACTGAGCAGTTCTTC. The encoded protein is CAISERGQGTEQFF.

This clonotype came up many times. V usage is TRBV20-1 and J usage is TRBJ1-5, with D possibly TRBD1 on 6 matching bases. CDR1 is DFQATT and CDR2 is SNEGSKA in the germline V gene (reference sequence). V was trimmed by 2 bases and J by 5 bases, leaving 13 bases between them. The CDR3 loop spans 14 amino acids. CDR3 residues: CSARTDRLDQPQHF. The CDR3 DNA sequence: TGCAGTGCTAGAACTGACAGGCTTGATCAGCCCCAGCATTTT.

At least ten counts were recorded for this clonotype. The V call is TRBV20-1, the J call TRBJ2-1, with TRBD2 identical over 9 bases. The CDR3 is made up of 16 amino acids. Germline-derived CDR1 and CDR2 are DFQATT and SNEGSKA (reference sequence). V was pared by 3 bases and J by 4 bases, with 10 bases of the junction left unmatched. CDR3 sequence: CSASMVAGAKYNEQFF. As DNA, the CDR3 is TGCAGTGCTAGCATGGTAGCGGGGGCCAAATACAATGAGCAGTTCTTC.